This record concerns one T cell receptor beta chain sequence. The antigen remains undetermined. Germline V gene lookup returns CDR1 SGHTA and CDR2 FQGTGA. The ends were cut back, 0 bases at V and 1 base at J, with 13 bases in the middle. This CDR3 region has 17 residues. These data come from a study of blood T cells in healthy people across ages. General observations from the study: Older age went with lower TCR beta diversity per million T cells, in a roughly linear way.

A sample-barcoded 5' primer and a J-beta primer mix were used in a second PCR of about 6 to 11 cycles. MiXCR, run by TCRdb on the 5' RACE reads, gives a single entry per CDR3 protein. The sample includes about 1.8 million distinct CDR3 sequences, roughly 50% of them seen just once. Sequenced: blood. The TCR originated in a woman in her thirties or forties in good health. This sequence joins TRBV7-3 and TRBJ2-1, with D tentatively TRBD1 (6 bases). The CDR3 loop is CASSLTDRRLSYNEQFF. The CDR3 DNA follows: TGTGCCAGCAGCTTAACTGACAGGCGACTATCCTACAATGAGCAGTTCTTC.